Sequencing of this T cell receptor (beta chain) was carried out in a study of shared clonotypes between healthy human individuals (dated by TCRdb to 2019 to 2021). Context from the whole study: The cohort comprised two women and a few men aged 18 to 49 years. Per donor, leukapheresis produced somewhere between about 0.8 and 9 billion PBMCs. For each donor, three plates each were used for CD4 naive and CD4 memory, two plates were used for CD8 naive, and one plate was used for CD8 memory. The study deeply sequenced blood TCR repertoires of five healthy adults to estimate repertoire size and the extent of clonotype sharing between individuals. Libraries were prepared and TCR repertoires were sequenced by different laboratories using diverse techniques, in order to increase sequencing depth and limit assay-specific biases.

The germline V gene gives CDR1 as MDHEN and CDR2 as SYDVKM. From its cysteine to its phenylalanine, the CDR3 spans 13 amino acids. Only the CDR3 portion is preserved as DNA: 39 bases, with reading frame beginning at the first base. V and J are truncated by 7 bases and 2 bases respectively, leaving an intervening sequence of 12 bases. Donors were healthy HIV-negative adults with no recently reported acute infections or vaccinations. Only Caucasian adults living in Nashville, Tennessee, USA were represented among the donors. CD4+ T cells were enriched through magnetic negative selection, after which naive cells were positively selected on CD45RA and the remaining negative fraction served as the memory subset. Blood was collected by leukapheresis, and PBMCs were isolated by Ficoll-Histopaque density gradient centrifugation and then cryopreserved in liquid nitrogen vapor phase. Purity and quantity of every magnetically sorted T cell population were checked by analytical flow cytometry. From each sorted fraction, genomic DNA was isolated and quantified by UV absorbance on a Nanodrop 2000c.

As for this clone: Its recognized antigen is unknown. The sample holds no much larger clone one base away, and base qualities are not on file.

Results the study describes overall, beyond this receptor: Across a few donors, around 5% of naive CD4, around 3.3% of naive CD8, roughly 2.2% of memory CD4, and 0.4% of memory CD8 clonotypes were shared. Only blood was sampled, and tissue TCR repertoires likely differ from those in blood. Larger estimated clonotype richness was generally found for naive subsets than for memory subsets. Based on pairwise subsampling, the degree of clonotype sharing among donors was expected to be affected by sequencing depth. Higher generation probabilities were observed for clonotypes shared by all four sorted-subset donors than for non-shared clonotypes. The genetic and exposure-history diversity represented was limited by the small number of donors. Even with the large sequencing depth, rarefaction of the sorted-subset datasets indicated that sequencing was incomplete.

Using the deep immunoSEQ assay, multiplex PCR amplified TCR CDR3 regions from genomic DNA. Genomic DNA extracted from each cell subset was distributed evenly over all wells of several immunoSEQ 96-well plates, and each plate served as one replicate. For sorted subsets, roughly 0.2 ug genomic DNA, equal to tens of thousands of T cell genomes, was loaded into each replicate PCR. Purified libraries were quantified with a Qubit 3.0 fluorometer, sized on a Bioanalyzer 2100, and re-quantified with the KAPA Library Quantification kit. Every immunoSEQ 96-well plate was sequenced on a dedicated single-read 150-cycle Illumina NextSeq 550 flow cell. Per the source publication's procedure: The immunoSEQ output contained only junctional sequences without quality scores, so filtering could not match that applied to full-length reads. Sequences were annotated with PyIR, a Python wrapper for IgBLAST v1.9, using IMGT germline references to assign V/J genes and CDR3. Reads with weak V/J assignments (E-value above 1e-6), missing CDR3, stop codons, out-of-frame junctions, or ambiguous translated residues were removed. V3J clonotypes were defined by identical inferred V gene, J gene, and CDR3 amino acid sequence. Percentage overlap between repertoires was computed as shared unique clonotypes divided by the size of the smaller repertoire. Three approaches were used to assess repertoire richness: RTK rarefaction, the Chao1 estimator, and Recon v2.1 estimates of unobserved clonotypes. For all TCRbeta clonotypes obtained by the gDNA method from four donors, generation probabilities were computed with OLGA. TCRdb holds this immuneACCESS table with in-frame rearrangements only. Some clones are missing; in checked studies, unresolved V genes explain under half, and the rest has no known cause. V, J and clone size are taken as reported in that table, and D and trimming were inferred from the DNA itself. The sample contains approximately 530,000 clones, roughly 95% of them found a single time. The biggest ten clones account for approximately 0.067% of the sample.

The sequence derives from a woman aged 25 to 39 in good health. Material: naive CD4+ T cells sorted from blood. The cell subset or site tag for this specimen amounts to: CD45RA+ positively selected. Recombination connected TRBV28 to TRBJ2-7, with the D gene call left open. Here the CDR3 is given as CASTVDKPYEQYF. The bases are TGTGCCAGCACCGTTGACAAGCCCTACGAGCAGTACTTC.